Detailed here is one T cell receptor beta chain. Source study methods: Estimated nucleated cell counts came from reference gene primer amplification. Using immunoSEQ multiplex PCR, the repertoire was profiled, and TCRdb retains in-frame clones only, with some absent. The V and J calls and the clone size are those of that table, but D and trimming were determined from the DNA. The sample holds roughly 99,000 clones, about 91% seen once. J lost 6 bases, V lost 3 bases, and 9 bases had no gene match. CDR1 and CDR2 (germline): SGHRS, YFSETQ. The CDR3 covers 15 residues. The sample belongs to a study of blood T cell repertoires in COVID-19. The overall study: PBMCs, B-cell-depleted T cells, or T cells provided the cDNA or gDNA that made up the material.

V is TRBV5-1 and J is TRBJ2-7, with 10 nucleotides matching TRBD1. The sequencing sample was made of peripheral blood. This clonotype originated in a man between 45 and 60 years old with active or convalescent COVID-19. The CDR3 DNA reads TGCGCCAGCAGCTCTACCGGGACAGGGGTGTCCGAGCAGTACTTC. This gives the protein CASSSTGTGVSEQYF.